This passage covers 32 T cell receptor beta chains from one sample sequenced in a study of a mutant IDH1 vaccine in newly diagnosed glioma. Time point defined: week 11, during vaccination. The investigators gave 300 ug of mutant IDH1 20-mer peptide in each vaccine dose, together with topical imiquimod. Generated by immunoSEQ multiplex PCR, the TCRdb table keeps only in-frame clones and is missing some. The data contain around 33,000 clones, 90% of them seen just once; the ten biggest clones take up less than 25%. Their specific antigens are unknown. The source was PBMCs, collected from a glioma patient whose treatment included an IDH1 peptide vaccine. The receptors were sampled from a man between 18 and 35 years old with glioma.

This clone was counted once. The chain couples TRBV30 to TRBJ2-6; 9 nucleotides line up with TRBD2. CDR1 and CDR2 (germline): GTSNPN, SVGIG (reference sequence). After removal of 3 bases from V and 6 bases from J, the junction contained 12 bases not matched to a gene. This CDR3 is built from 17 residues. In nucleotides, the CDR3 is TGTGCCTGGAGAAAGCGGGAGGCCCAACGTCCGGCCAACGTCCTGACTTTC. Its translation is CAWRKREAQRPANVLTF.

The CDR3 spells CASSLGWTGRTEAFF. Written as DNA, the CDR3 is TGTGCCAGCAGCTTGGGCTGGACAGGGCGGACTGAAGCTTTCTTT. The rearrangement links TRBV7-2 to TRBJ1-1; 8 bases map to TRBD1. Germline loops: CDR1 SGHTA, CDR2 FQGNSA. V lost 3 bases, J lost 5 bases, and 8 bases stayed unmatched. The CDR3 contains 15 residues.

The chain has TRBV6-5 and TRBJ1-1; D not resolved. The length of the CDR3 is 14 residues. CDR1 is MNHEY and CDR2 is SVGAGI in the germline V gene. The ends were cut back, 5 bases at V and 2 bases at J, with 12 bases in the middle. This CDR3 is CASSLTSANTEAFF. In DNA form, the CDR3 reads TGTGCCAGCAGTCTTACGTCCGCTAACACTGAAGCTTTCTTT.

This clone was seen more than once but under ten times. V is TRBV6-1 and J is TRBJ2-7, with a weak D call TRBD2 (5 bases). V shed 7 bases and J shed 4 bases, with 20 bases lying between them. Germline CDR1 and CDR2: MNHNS and SASEGT. The CDR3 runs 15 residues. The CDR3 region has the DNA TGTGCCAGCACGACGGATGGAGTAGGGAGTTACGAGCAGTACTTC. Translation: CASTTDGVGSYEQYF.

V is TRBV4-1 and J is TRBJ2-1, with 7 bases fitting TRBD2. V lost 5 bases, J lost 0 bases, and 4 bases stayed unmatched. Looked up from germline, CDR1 is MGHRA and CDR2 is YSYEKL. CDR3 size: 15 residues. In DNA, the CDR3 is TGCGCCAGCAGCGCCTCTAGCGGCTCCTACAATGAGCAGTTCTTC. This codes for CASSASSGSYNEQFF.

J is TRBJ1-3 and V is TRBV7-8; TRBD1 might be the D (5 bases). The ends were cut back, 0 bases at V and 1 base at J, with 16 bases in the middle. The CDR3 is 18 amino acids. Germline V gene data show CDR1 as SGHVS and CDR2 as FQNEAQ. The chain's CDR3 is CASSLARDPAGSGNTIYF. The CDR3 DNA reads as TGTGCCAGCAGCTTAGCCCGGGACCCAGCGGGATCTGGAAACACCATATATTTT.

The CDR3 reads CASSQGDWNTEAFF. The DNA for the CDR3 is TGCGCCAGCAGCCAGGGAGACTGGAACACTGAAGCTTTCTTT. The chain links TRBV5-1 to TRBJ1-1; tentative D call: TRBD1 (5 bases). The germline gives CDR1 SGHRS, CDR2 YFSETQ. The length of the CDR3 is 14 residues. V lost 4 bases, J lost 1 base, and 11 bases lay in between.

V gene TRBV7-8 combines with J gene TRBJ2-7; 12 bases are shared with TRBD2. The CDR3 sequence is 15 residues long. With 5 bases clipped from V and 7 bases from J, the junction kept 9 bases outside the gene matches. Germline assignment: CDR1 SGHVS and CDR2 FQNEAQ. CDR3 loop: CASSPTLAGGREQYF. CDR3 coding DNA: TGTGCCAGCAGCCCGACACTAGCGGGAGGTCGGGAGCAGTACTTC.

Only one count was recorded for this clone. The chain combines TRBV29-1 with TRBJ2-5, with 13 bases aligning to TRBD2. The CDR3 sequence is 14 residues long. The V and J ends lost 4 bases and 7 bases, in that order; junction bases with no gene match: 6. Looked up from germline, CDR1 is SQVTM and CDR2 is ANQGSEA. The CDR3 loop reads CSVGGTSGTGTQYF. The CDR3 coding sequence is TGCAGCGTTGGGGGGACTAGCGGGACGGGGACCCAGTACTTC.

V and J are TRBV9 and TRBJ1-4; D gene unclear. Germline assignment: CDR1 SGDLS and CDR2 YYNGEE. Trimming removed 0 bases from V and 4 bases from J, with 10 bases in between. The CDR3 is made up of 15 amino acids. DNA for the CDR3: TGTGCCAGCAGCGTAGAGAGGGATTTTAATGAAAAACTGTTTTTT. It codes for CASSVERDFNEKLFF.

The chain combines TRBV7-2 with TRBJ2-7; a possible D gene is TRBD1 (6 bases). Trimming cost V 3 bases and J 6 bases, with 9 bases left between them. The CDR3 has 12 residues. Germline values: CDR1 SGHTA, CDR2 FQGNSA. For the CDR3, the DNA is TGTGCCAGCAGCTTGGACAGACCCGAGCAGTACTTC. Protein: CASSLDRPEQYF.

This chain connects TRBV7-9 to TRBJ2-7; 7 bases align to TRBD2. The CDR3 contains 15 residues. V was clipped by 1 base and J by 0 bases; unmatched bases: 3. Germline-derived CDR1 and CDR2 are SEHNR and FQNEAQ (reference sequence). As DNA, the CDR3 is TGTGCCAGCAGCTTAGTATTAGCGGGCTCCTACGAGCAGTACTTC. Residues: CASSLVLAGSYEQYF.

The chain carries TRBV18 and TRBJ2-2, with D tentatively TRBD1 or TRBD2 (5 bases each). Trimming left V 4 bases short and J 10 bases short, with 19 bases between. Germline lookup yields CDR1 KGHSH and CDR2 LQKENI. The CDR3 extends over 15 amino acids. The CDR3 loop reads CASSLNPGAETELFF. The CDR3 DNA follows: TGTGCCAGCTCACTCAACCCCGGGGCCGAAACGGAGCTGTTTTTT.

V is TRBV5-1 and J is TRBJ2-7; 7 nucleotides align to TRBD1. There are 14 residues in the CDR3. Germline CDR1 is SGHRS and CDR2 is YFSETQ. Losses at the gene ends were 0 bases for V and 4 bases for J; bases not matched to a gene: 4. CDR3 in DNA: TGCGCCAGCAGCTTGGAACAGGGGATATACGAGCAGTACTTC. Translation: CASSLEQGIYEQYF.

The rearrangement joins TRBV19 to TRBJ1-4; 9 nucleotides line up with TRBD1. From germline, CDR1 is LNHDA and CDR2 SQIVND (reference sequence). V lost 6 bases, J lost 8 bases, and 10 bases stayed unmatched. The CDR3 is 15 amino acids. The CDR3 bases are TGTGCCAGTAGACAAACCGGGACAGGGAACGAAAAACTGTTTTTT. This translates into CASRQTGTGNEKLFF.

The chain uses TRBV4-2 and TRBJ2-7, with TRBD2 matching over 11 bases. Germline trimming cut 1 base from V and 0 bases from J; bases unmatched to any gene: 8. This CDR3 is built from 18 residues. Germline V gene lookup returns CDR1 LGHNA and CDR2 YNFKEQ. The CDR3 loop reads CASSQGGKLAGGSYEQYF. The CDR3 DNA is TGTGCCAGCAGCCAAGGAGGGAAGCTAGCGGGAGGCTCCTACGAGCAGTACTTC.

The CDR3 region has the DNA TGTGCCACCAGGGTTAACACTGAAGCTTTCTTT. Amino acid sequence: CATRVNTEAFF. The J gene is TRBJ1-1, the V gene TRBV7-2; D perhaps matches TRBD1 (5 bases). Germline CDR1 is SGHTA and CDR2 is FQGNSA. The CDR3 length is 11 residues. The V gene lost 10 bases and the J gene lost 2 bases, with 8 bases spanning the gap.

The rearrangement links TRBV11-2 to TRBJ2-5; 7 nucleotides agree with TRBD2. The J call may not be correct, given that the DNA end is closer to TRBJ2-7. CDR3 length equals 14 residues. The germline CDR1 and CDR2 sequences are SGHAT and FQNNGV. CDR3 nucleotide sequence: TGTGCCAGCAGCTACGCCGGCGGGAGTTACGAGCAGTACTTC. Amino acid sequence: CASSYAGGSYEQYF.

The rearrangement links TRBV28 to TRBJ1-2, with D maybe TRBD1 (6 bases). Germline CDR1 and CDR2: MDHEN and SYDVKM. CDR3 length equals 14 residues. Trimming shortened V by 6 bases and J by 5 bases, and 16 bases separated the two germline ends. The CDR3 here is CASSLTGGSYGYTF. DNA for the CDR3: TGTGCCAGCAGCTTGACAGGTGGATCATATGGCTACACCTTC.

The V and J genes are TRBV30 and TRBJ2-7, with D perhaps given as TRBD1 or TRBD2 (5 bases each). The V end lost 1 base, the J end lost 5 bases, and 15 bases lay between the germline ends. The CDR3 is 14 residues long. Per the germline V gene, CDR1 is GTSNPN and CDR2 is SVGIG (reference sequence). The CDR3 is CAWSGGRMGNEQYF. The CDR3 bases are TGTGCCTGGAGTGGGGGACGGATGGGGAACGAGCAGTACTTC.

This chain connects TRBV6-5 to TRBJ2-1; possibly TRBD2 for D (5 bases). V lost 0 bases, J lost 7 bases, and 13 bases lay in between. CDR1 is MNHEY and CDR2 is SVGAGI in the germline V gene. The CDR3 is 15 amino acids. This CDR3 is CASSYSTGWANEQFF. As DNA, the CDR3 is TGTGCCAGCAGTTACTCGACGGGGTGGGCGAATGAGCAGTTCTTC.

This chain joins TRBV29-1 and TRBJ1-2; tentative D call: TRBD1 (6 bases). The CDR3 totals 13 residues. Trimming stripped 1 base from V and 5 bases from J, with 11 bases between. Germline CDR1 reads SQVTM; CDR2 reads ANQGSEA. CDR3 in amino acids: CSVEADSPYGYTF. The CDR3 DNA is TGCAGCGTTGAAGCGGACAGTCCTTATGGCTACACCTTC. Full variable domain (rest looked up from reference TRBV29-1 and TRBJ1-2): SAVISQKPSRDICQRGTSLTIQCQVDSQVTMMFWYRQQPGQSLTLIATANQGSEATYESGFVIDKFPISRPNLTFSTLTVSNMSPEDSSIYLCSVEADSPYGYTFGSGTRLTVV.

The rearrangement uses TRBV4-3 and TRBJ2-5; D possibly corresponds to TRBD2 (5 bases). The CDR3 loop spans 16 amino acids. CDR1 is LGHNA and CDR2 is YSLEER in the germline V gene. Trimming took 4 bases from V and 5 from J, leaving 20 bases between them. The CDR3 protein is CASSPTTRLSGETQYF. Here the CDR3 DNA reads TGCGCCAGCAGCCCTACTACTAGGTTAAGTGGGGAGACCCAGTACTTC.

The V call is TRBV19, the J call TRBJ2-3; 7 bases map to TRBD1. The CDR3 contains 13 residues. Looked up from germline, CDR1 is LNHDA and CDR2 is SQIVND (reference sequence). Trimming took 7 bases from V and 7 from J; bases not matched to a gene: 8. CDR3 residues: CASKAGGQHTQYF. DNA for the CDR3: TGTGCCAGTAAAGCTGGGGGACAGCATACGCAGTATTTT.

This clone was found a few times. This chain links TRBV15 with TRBJ2-2; TRBD1 agrees at 7 bases. Trimming at V came to 3 bases and at J to 4 bases, leaving 8 bases not matched to a gene. CDR1 and CDR2 (germline): LNHNV, YYDKDF (reference sequence). The CDR3 is 16 residues long. For the CDR3, the DNA is TGTGCCACCAGCAGGCGACAGGGTAGGGGCACCGGGGAGCTGTTTTTT. Translated: CATSRRQGRGTGELFF. The full variable domain, its missing parts supplied by reference TRBV15 and TRBJ2-2, is DAMVIQNPRYQVTQFGKPVTLSCSQTLNHNVMYWYQQKSSQAPKLLFHYYDKDFNNEADTPDNFQSRRPNTSFCFLDIRSPGLGDTAMYLCATSRRQGRGTGELFFGEGSRLTVL.

The rearrangement joins TRBV14 to TRBJ1-1, with D hard to call. Germline CDR1 reads SGHDN; CDR2 reads FVKESK. The CDR3 loop spans 13 amino acids. With 4 bases removed from V and 5 bases from J, the gap between germline ends came to 11 bases. CDR3 DNA sequence: TGTGCCAGCAGCCCTCACCTCGGGACTGAAGCTTTCTTT. Its protein product is CASSPHLGTEAFF. Supplemented by reference TRBV14 and TRBJ1-1, the full variable domain reads EAGVTQFPSHSVIEKGQTVTLRCDPISGHDNLYWYRRVMGKEIKFLLHFVKESKQDESGMPNNRFLAERTGGTYSTLKVQPAELEDSGVYFCASSPHLGTEAFFGQGTRLTVV.

This chain uses TRBV29-1 with TRBJ2-7; possible D gene TRBD2, 5 bases. This CDR3 region has 12 residues. V lost 6 bases, J lost 6 bases, and 15 bases lay in between. From germline, CDR1 is SQVTM and CDR2 ANQGSEA. The CDR3 spells CSVPLGRGEQYF. The DNA for the CDR3 is TGCAGCGTCCCCCTGGGCCGGGGCGAGCAGTACTTC.

This chain joins TRBV27 and TRBJ1-6; 7 nucleotides match TRBD1. Losses at the gene ends were 6 bases for V and 5 bases for J; bases not matched to a gene: 4. Germline V gives CDR1 MNHEY, CDR2 SMNVEV (reference sequence). The CDR3 extends over 14 amino acids. CDR3: CASSPRGNNSPLHF. The DNA for the CDR3 is TGTGCCAGCAGCCCCAGGGGGAATAATTCACCCCTCCACTTT.

The gene calls are TRBV6-6 and TRBJ2-7; D is possibly TRBD1 or TRBD2 (6 bases each). This CDR3 has 16 amino acids. From germline, CDR1 is MNHNY and CDR2 SVGAGI (reference sequence). Trimming stripped 0 bases from V and 5 bases from J, with 17 bases between. Here the CDR3 DNA reads TGTGCCAGCAGTTACTCGGAACGGGGGCTGCGCCACGAGCAGTACTTC. Amino acids: CASSYSERGLRHEQYF.

This chain links TRBV5-5 with TRBJ1-5, with a weak D call TRBD1 (5 bases). The CDR3 runs 13 residues. Looked up from germline, CDR1 is SGHKS and CDR2 is YYEKEE (reference sequence). V lost 1 base and J lost 7, with 9 bases in between. The CDR3 loop reads CASSLSWDQPQHF. DNA for the CDR3: TGTGCCAGCAGCTTGAGTTGGGACCAGCCCCAGCATTTT. The whole variable domain, remainder taken from reference TRBV5-5 and TRBJ1-5, is DAGVTQSPTHLIKTRGQQVTLRCSPISGHKSVSWYQQVLGQGPQFIFQYYEKEERGRGNFPDRFSARQFPNYSSELNVNALLLGDSALYLCASSLSWDQPQHFGDGTRLSIL.

This chain uses TRBV7-2 with TRBJ1-1; D is unclear. V was clipped by 5 bases and J by 4 bases, with 14 bases between them. Germline CDR1 reads SGHTA; CDR2 reads FQGNSA. The CDR3 is made up of 14 amino acids. Here the CDR3 reads CASSPPRPGTEAFF. As DNA, the CDR3 is TGTGCCAGCAGCCCCCCGAGGCCAGGCACTGAAGCTTTCTTT.

This clone was recorded once. The chain carries TRBV6-5 and TRBJ2-1; maybe TRBD2 (5 bases). This CDR3 spans 12 amino acids. Germline V lookup: CDR1 MNHEY, CDR2 SVGAGI. Trimming took off 7 bases at V and 7 bases at J, with 11 bases between the two ends. This chain's CDR3 is CASNTRRNEQFF. CDR3 DNA sequence: TGTGCCAGCAATACTAGAAGGAATGAGCAGTTCTTC.